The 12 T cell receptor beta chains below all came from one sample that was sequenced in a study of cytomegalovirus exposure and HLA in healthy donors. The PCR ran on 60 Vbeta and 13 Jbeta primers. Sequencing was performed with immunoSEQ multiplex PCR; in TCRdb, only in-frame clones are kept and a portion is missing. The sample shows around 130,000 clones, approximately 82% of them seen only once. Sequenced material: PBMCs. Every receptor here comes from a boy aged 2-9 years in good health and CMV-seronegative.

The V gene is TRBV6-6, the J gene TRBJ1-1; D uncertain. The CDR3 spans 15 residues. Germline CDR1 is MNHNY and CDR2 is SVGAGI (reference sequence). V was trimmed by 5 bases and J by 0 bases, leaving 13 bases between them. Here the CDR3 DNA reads TGTGCCAGCAGTACTCTAAAGTTAATGAACACTGAAGCTTTCTTT. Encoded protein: CASSTLKLMNTEAFF.

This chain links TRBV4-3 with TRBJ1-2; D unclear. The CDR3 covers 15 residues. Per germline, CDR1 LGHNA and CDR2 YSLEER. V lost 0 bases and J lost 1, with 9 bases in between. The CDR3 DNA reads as TGCGCCAGCAGCCAAGATACTACAATTAACTATGGCTACACCTTC. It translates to CASSQDTTINYGYTF.

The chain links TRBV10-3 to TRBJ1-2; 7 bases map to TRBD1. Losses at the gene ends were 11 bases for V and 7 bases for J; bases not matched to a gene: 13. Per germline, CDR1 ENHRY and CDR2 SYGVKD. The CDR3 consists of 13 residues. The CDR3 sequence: CAVVPSDRAGYTF. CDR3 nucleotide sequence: TGTGCCGTCGTACCGTCCGACAGGGCTGGCTACACCTTC.

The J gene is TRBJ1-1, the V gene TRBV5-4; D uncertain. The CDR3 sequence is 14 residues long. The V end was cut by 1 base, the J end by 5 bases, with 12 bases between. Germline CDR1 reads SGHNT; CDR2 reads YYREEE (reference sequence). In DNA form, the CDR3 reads TGTGCCAGCAGCTTGTGGCCCCCGGGGACTGAAGCTTTCTTT. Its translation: CASSLWPPGTEAFF.

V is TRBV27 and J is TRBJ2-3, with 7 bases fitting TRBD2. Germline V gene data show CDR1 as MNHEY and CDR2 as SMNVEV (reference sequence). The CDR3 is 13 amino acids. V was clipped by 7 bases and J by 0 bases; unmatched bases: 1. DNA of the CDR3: TGTGCCAGCATCGGGGGGAGCACAGATACGCAGTATTTT. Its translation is CASIGGSTDTQYF.

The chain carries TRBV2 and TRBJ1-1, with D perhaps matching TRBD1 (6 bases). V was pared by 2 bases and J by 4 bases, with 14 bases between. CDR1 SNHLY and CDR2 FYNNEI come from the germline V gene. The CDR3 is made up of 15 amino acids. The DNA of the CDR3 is TGTGCCAGCAGTGAATCAGGGGAGTGGGGCACTGAAGCTTTCTTT. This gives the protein CASSESGEWGTEAFF.

The CDR3 loop reads CASSLEGWGTEAFF. As DNA, the CDR3 is TGCGCCAGCAGCTTGGAGGGGTGGGGCACTGAAGCTTTCTTT. The rearrangement joins TRBV5-1 to TRBJ1-1, with D possibly matching TRBD1 (5 bases). Germline V gene data show CDR1 as SGHRS and CDR2 as YFSETQ. Trimming cost V 0 bases and J 4 bases, with 10 bases left between them. The CDR3 has 14 residues.

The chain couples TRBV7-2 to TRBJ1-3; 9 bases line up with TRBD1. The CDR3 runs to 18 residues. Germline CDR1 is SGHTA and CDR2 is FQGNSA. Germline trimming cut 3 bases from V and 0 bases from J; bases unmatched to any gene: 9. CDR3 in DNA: TGTGCCAGCAGCTTCCGGGACAGGGCTCTGAGCTCTGGAAACACCATATATTTT. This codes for CASSFRDRALSSGNTIYF.

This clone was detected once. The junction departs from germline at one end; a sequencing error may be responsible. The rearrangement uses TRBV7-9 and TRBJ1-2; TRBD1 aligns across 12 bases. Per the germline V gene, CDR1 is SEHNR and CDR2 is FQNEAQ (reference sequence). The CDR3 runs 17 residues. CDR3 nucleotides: TGTTCCAGCAGCTGGTTCCGGGACAGGGGGCAGGGCTATGGCTACACCTTC. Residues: CSSSWFRDRGQGYGYTF. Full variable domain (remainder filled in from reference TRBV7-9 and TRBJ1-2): DTGVSQNPRHKITKRGQNVTFRCDPISEHNRLYWYRQTLGQGPEFLTYFQNEAQLEKSRLLSDRFSAERPKGSFSTLEIQRTEQGDSAMYLCSSSWFRDRGQGYGYTFGSGTRLTVV.

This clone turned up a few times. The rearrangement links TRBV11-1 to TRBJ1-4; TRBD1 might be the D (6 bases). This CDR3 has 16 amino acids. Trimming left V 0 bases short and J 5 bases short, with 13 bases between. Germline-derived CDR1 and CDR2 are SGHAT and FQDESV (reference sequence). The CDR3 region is CASSLAGHRENEKLFF. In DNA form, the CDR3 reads TGTGCCAGCAGCTTAGCAGGGCACAGGGAGAATGAAAAACTGTTTTTT.

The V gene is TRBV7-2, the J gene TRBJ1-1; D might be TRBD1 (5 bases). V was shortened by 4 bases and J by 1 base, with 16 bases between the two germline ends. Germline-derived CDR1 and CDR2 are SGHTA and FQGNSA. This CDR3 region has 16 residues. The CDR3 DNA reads TGTGCCAGCAGCTCACCTAGACAGTTTTCGAACACTGAAGCTTTCTTT. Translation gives CASSSPRQFSNTEAFF.

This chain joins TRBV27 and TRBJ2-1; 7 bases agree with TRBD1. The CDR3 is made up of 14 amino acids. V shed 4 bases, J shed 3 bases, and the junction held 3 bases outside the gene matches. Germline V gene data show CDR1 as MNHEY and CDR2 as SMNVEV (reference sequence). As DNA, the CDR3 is TGTGCCAGCAGTTCTGGACAGGACTACAATGAGCAGTTCTTC. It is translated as CASSSGQDYNEQFF.